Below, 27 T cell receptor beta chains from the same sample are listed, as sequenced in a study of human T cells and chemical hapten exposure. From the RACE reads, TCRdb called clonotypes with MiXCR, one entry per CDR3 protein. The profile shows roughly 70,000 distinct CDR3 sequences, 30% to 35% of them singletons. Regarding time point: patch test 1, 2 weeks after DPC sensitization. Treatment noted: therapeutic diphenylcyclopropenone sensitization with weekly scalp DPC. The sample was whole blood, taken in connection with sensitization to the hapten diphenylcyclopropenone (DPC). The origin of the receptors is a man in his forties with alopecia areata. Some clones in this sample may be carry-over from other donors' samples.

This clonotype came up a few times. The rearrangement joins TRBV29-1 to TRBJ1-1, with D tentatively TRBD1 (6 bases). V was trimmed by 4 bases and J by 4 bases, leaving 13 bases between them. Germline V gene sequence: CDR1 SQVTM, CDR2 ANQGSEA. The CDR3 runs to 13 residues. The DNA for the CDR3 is TGCAGCGTTGGTCGGGGGGCCGGCACTGAAGCTTTCTTT. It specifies CSVGRGAGTEAFF.

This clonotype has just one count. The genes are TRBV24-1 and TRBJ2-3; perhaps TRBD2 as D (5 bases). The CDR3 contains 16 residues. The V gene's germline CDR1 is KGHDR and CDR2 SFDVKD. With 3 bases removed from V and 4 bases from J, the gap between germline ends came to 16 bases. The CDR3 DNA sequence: TGTGCCACCAGTGATACCGGGAAGCGGACGCCAGATACGCAGTATTTT. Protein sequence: CATSDTGKRTPDTQYF.

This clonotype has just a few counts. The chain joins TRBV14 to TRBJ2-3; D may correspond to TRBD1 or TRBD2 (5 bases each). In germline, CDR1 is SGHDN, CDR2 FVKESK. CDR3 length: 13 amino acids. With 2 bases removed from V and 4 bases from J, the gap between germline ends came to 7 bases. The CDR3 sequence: CASSQWGPDTQYF. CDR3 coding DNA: TGTGCCAGCAGCCAATGGGGACCAGATACGCAGTATTTT. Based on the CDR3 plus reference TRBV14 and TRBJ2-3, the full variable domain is EAGVTQFPSHSVIEKGQTVTLRCDPISGHDNLYWYRRVMGKEIKFLLHFVKESKQDESGMPNNRFLAERTGGTYSTLKVQPAELEDSGVYFCASSQWGPDTQYFGPGTRLTVL.

CDR3 protein: CASSNLPGRFTYEQYF. The CDR3 DNA is TGTGCCAGCAGCAACCTACCGGGACGGTTTACCTACGAGCAGTACTTC. The chain employs TRBV6-5 and TRBJ2-7; either TRBD1 or TRBD2 may fit D (5 bases each). The CDR3 has 16 amino acids. Per germline, CDR1 MNHEY and CDR2 SVGAGI. V was cut by 6 bases and J by 2 bases, with 20 bases left in between.

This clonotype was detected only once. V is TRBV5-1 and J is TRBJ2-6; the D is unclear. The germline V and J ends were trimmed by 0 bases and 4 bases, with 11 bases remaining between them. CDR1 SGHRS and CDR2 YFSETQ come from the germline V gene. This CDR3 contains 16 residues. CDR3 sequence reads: CASSLVSTAGANVLTF. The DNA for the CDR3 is TGCGCCAGCAGCTTGGTCTCCACCGCGGGGGCCAACGTCCTGACTTTC. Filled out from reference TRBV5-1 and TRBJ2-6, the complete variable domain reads KAGVTQTPRYLIKTRGQQVTLSCSPISGHRSVSWYQQTPGQGLQFLFEYFSETQRNKGNFPGRFSGRQFSNSRSEMNVSTLELGDSALYLCASSLVSTAGANVLTFGAGSRLTVL.

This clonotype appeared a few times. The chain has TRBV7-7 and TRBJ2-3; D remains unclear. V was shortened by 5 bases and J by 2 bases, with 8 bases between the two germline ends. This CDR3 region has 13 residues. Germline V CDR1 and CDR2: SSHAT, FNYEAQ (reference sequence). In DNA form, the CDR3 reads TGTGCCAGCAGCCCCTACTACACAGATACGCAGTATTTT. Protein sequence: CASSPYYTDTQYF. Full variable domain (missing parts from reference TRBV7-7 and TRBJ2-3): GAGVSQSPRYKVTKRGQDVTLRCDPISSHATLYWYQQALGQGPEFLTYFNYEAQPDKSGLPSDRFSAERPEGSISTLTIQRTEQRDSAMYRCASSPYYTDTQYFGPGTRLTVL.

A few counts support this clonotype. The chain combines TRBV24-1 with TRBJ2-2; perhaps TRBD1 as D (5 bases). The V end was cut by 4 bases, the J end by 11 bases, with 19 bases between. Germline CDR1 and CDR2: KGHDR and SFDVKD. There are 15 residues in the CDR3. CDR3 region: CATSDPIQGPSELFF. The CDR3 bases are TGTGCCACCAGTGACCCTATCCAGGGCCCCTCTGAGCTGTTTTTT.

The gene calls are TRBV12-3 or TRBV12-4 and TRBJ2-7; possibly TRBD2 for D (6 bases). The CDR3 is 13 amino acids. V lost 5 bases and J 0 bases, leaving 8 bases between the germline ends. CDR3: CASSAGRSYEQYF. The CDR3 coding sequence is TGTGCCAGCAGTGCGGGACGCTCCTACGAGCAGTACTTC.

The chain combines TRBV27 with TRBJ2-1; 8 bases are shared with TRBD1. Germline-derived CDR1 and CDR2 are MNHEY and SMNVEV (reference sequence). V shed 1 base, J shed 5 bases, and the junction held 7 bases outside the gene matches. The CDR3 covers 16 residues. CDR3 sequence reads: CASSLFPTGGNNEQFF. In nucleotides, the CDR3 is TGTGCCAGCAGTTTATTCCCCACAGGGGGGAACAATGAGCAGTTCTTC.

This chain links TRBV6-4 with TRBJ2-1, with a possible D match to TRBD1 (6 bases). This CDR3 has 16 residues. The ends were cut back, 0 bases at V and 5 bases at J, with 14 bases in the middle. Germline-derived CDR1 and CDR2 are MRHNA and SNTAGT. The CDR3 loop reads CASSDSNGTPNNEQFF. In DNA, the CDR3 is TGTGCCAGCAGTGACTCGAACGGGACACCGAACAATGAGCAGTTCTTC.

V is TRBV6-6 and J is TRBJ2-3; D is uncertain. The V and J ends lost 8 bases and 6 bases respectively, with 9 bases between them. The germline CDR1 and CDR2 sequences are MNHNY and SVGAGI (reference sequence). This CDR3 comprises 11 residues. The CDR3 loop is CASRRADTQYF. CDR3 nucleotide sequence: TGTGCCAGCCGAAGGGCTGATACGCAGTATTTT.

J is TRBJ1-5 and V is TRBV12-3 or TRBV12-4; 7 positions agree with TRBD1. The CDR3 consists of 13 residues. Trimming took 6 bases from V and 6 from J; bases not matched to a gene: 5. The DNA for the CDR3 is TGTGCCAGCAGCTGGGACAGCGGTCAGCCCCAGCATTTT. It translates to CASSWDSGQPQHF.

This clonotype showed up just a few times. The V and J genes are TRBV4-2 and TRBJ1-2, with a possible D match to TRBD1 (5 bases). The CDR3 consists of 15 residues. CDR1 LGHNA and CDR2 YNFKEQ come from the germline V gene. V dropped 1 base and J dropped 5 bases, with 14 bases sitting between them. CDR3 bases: TGTGCCAGCAGCCAAGGCCCGGGGACGGATTATGGCTACACCTTC. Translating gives CASSQGPGTDYGYTF.

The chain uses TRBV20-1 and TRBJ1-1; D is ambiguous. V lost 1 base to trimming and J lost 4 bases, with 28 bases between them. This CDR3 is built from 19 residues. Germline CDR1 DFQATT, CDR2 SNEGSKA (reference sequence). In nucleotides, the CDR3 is TGCAGTGCTAGAGGGTTCTCGGGAAGTCCGCAACTGGCAAGCACTGAAGCTTTCTTT. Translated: CSARGFSGSPQLASTEAFF.

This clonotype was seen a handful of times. CDR3: CASSFGFRYEQYF. CDR3 DNA: TGTGCCAGCAGTTTTGGTTTCCGCTACGAGCAGTACTTC. This sequence joins TRBV6-6 and TRBJ2-7; D gene unclear. Trimming stripped 4 bases from V and 3 bases from J, with 10 bases between. This CDR3 spans 13 amino acids. The germline V gene encodes CDR1 MNHNY and CDR2 SVGAGI (reference sequence).

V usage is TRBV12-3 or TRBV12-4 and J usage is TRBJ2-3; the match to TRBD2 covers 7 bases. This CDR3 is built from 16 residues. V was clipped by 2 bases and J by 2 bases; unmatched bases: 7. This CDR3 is CASSLSGEGPTDTQYF. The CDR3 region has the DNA TGTGCCAGCAGTTTAAGCGGGGAGGGGCCCACAGATACGCAGTATTTT.

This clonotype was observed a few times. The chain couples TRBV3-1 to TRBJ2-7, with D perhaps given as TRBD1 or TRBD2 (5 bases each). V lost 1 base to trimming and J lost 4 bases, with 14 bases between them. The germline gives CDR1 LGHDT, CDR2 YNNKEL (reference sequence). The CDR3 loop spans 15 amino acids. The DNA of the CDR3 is TGTGCCAGCAGCCAAGTCGGGGCCCCCAGTTACGAGCAGTACTTC. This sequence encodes CASSQVGAPSYEQYF.

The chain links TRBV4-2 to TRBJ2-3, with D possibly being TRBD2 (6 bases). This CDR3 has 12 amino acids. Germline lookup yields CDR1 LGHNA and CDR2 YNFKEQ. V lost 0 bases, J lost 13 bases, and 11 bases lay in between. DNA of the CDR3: TGTGCCAGCAGCCAAGAAGCGGGCGTCAAGTATTTT. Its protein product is CASSQEAGVKYF.

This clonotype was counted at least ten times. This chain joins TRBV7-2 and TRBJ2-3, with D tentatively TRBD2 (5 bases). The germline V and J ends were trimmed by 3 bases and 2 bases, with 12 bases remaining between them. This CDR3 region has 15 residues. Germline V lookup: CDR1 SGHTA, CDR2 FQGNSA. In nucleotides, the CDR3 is TGTGCCAGCAGCTTTAAGAGCGGAGACACAGATACGCAGTATTTT. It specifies CASSFKSGDTDTQYF.

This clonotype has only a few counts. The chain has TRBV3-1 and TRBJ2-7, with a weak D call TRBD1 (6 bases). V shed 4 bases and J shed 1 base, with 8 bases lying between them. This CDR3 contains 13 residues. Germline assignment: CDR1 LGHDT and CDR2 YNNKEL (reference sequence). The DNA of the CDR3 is TGTGCCAGCAGCCCCGGACAGTCCTACGAGCAGTACTTC. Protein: CASSPGQSYEQYF.

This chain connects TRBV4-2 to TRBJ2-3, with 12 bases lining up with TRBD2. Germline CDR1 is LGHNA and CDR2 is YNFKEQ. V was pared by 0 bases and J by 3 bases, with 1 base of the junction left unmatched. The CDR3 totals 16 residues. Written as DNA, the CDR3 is TGTGCCAGCAGCCAAGAGACTAGCGGGAGAACAGATACGCAGTATTTT. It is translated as CASSQETSGRTDTQYF.

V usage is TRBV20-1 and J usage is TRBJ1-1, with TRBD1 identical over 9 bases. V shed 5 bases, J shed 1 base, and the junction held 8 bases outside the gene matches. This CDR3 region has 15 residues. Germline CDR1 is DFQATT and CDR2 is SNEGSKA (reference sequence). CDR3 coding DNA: TGCAGTGCTGCCCGGGACAGGGCCCGGAACACTGAAGCTTTCTTT. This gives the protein CSAARDRARNTEAFF.

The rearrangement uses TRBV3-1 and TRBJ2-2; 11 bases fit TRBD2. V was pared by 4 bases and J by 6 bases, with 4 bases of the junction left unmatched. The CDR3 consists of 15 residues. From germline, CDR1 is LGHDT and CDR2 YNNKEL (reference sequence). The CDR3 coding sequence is TGTGCCAGCAGCCTAGCGGGAGGGCCATCCGGGGAGCTGTTTTTT. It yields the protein CASSLAGGPSGELFF.

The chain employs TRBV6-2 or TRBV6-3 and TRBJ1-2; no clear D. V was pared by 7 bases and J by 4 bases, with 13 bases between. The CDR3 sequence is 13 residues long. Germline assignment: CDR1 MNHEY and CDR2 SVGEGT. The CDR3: CASNGENPYGYTF. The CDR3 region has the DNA TGTGCCAGCAACGGCGAGAACCCCTATGGCTACACCTTC.

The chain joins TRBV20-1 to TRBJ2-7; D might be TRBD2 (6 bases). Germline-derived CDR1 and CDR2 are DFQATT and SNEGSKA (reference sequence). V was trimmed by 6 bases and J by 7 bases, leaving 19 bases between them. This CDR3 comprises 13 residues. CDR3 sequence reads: CSARLRGGREQYF. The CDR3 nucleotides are TGCAGTGCCAGACTGAGGGGAGGTAGAGAGCAGTACTTC.

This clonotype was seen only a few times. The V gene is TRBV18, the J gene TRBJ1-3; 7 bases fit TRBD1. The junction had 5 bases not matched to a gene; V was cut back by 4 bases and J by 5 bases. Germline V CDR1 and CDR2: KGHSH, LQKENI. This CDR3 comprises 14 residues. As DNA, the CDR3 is TGTGCCAGCTCACGCCCGGGACAGCGAAACACCATATATTTT. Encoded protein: CASSRPGQRNTIYF.

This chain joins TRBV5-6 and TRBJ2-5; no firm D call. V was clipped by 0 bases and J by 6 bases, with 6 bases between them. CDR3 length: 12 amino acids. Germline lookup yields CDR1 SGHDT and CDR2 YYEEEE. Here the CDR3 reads CASSLVAQTQYF. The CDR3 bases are TGTGCCAGCAGCTTGGTAGCCCAGACCCAGTACTTC.